The present T cell receptor (beta chain) was sequenced within a study of T cells after yellow fever vaccination. Regarding the study as a whole: Contamination by abundant bulk-population clonotypes could be present in FACS-sorted repertoires.

TCRdb independently ran MiXCR on the 5' RACE reads; one entry per CDR3 protein. The table shows 300,000 to 450,000 distinct CDR3 sequences, with 6.2% occurring only once. This CDR3 has 15 amino acids. The V gene lost 0 bases and the J gene lost 4 bases, with 13 bases spanning the gap. Per the germline V gene, CDR1 is SGHRS and CDR2 is YFSETQ. The sample holds many counts of this clonotype. Antigen unknown. The sequencing used PBMCs, collected 5 days after the yellow fever booster vaccination. The receptor was isolated from a young man who received the YFV17D yellow fever vaccine. The chain recombines TRBV5-1 with TRBJ1-2, with D perhaps TRBD1 (6 bases). The CDR3 loop is CASSLGAGQPYGYTF. DNA of the CDR3: TGCGCCAGCAGCTTGGGGGCAGGACAGCCCTATGGCTACACCTTC.